This T cell receptor beta chain was sequenced for a study of vaccination and CD4 T cells after COVID-19. Cultured CD4+ T cell DNA underwent sequencing with the Oncomine TCR Beta short-read assay. TCRdb analysed the PCR reads with MiXCR anew, one entry per CDR3 protein. The sample has about 15,000 distinct CDR3 sequences; approximately 59% are singletons. Per the germline V gene, CDR1 is MDHEN and CDR2 is SYDVKM. Trimming pared 6 bases from V and 5 bases from J, leaving 14 bases between. CDR3 length: 14 amino acids. As for treatment: roughly ten-day PBMC culture with coronavirus spike peptide pools or control peptides (ViraFEST assay). This clonotype was seen a handful of times. Antigen unknown.

This TCR derives from a human donor who had recovered from COVID-19. Material: CD4+ T cells from blood, cultured in vitro, obtained after SARS-CoV-2 vaccination. The gene calls are TRBV28 and TRBJ1-5; D remains ambiguous. The CDR3 DNA reads as TGTGCCAGCAGCCGCGGGAGCGTTCATCAGCCCCAGCATTTT. Encoded protein: CASSRGSVHQPQHF. Looking up the rest from reference TRBV28 and TRBJ1-5 gives the full variable domain: DVKVTQSSRYLVKRTGEKVFLECVQDMDHENMFWYRQDPGLGLRLIYFSYDVKMKEKGDIPEGYSVSREKKERFSLILESASTNQTSMYLCASSRGSVHQPQHFGDGTRLSIL.